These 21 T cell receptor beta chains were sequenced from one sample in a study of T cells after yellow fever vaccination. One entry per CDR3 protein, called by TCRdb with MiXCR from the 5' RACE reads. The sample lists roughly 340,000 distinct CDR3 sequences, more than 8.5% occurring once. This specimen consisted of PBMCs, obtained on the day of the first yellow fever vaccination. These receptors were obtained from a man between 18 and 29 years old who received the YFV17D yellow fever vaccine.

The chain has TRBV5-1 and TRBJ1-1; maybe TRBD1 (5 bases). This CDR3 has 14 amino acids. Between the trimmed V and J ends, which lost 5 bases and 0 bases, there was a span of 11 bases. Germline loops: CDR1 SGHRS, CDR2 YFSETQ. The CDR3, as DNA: TGCGCCAGCAGGGCCGGACAAGTGAACACTGAAGCTTTCTTT. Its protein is CASRAGQVNTEAFF.

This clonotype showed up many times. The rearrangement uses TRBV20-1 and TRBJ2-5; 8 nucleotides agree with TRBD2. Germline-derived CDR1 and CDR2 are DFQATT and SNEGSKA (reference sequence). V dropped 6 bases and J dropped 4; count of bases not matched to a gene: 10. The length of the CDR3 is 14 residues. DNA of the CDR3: TGCAGTGCCCTTACCCGGGGGGGAGCAGAGACCCAGTACTTC. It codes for CSALTRGGAETQYF.

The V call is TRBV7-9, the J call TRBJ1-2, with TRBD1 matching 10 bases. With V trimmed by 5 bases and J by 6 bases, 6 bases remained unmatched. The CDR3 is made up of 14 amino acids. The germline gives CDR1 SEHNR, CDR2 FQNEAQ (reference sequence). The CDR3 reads CASSPLGQGNGYTF. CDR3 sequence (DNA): TGTGCCAGCAGCCCATTGGGACAGGGGAATGGCTACACCTTC.

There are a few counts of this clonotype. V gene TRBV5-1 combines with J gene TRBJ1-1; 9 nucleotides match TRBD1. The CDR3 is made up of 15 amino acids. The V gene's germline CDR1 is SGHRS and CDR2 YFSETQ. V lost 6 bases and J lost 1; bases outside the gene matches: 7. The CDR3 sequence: CASTTGTGTNTEAFF. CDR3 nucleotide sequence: TGCGCCAGCACCACCGGGACAGGGACGAACACTGAAGCTTTCTTT. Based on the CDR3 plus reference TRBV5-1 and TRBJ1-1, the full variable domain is KAGVTQTPRYLIKTRGQQVTLSCSPISGHRSVSWYQQTPGQGLQFLFEYFSETQRNKGNFPGRFSGRQFSNSRSEMNVSTLELGDSALYLCASTTGTGTNTEAFFGQGTRLTVV.

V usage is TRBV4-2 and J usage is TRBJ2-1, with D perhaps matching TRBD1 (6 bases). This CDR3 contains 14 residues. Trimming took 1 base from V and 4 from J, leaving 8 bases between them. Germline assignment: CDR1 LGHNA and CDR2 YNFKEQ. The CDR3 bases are TGTGCCAGCAGCCAAGGGGACACTTACAATGAGCAGTTCTTC. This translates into CASSQGDTYNEQFF.

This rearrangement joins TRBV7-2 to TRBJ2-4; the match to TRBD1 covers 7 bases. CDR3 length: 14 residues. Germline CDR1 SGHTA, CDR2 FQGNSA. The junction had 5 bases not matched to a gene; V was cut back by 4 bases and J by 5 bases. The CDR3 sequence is CASSSGQAQNIQYF. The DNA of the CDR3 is TGTGCCAGCAGCTCTGGACAGGCCCAAAACATTCAGTACTTC.

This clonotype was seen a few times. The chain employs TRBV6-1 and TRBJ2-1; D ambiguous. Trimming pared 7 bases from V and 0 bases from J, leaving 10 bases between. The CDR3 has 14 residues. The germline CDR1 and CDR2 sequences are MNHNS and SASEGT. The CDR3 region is CASNPQSSYNEQFF. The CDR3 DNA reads TGTGCCAGCAACCCCCAAAGCTCCTACAATGAGCAGTTCTTC.

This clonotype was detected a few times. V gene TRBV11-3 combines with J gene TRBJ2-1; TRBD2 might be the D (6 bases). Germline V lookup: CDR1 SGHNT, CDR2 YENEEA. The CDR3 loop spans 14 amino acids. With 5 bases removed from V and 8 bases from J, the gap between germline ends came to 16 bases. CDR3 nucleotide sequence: TGTGCCAGCAGCCAACCCGACGGGAGTGATGAGCAGTTCTTC. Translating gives CASSQPDGSDEQFF. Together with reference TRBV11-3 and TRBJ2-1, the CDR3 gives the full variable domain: EAGVVQSPRYKIIEKKQPVAFWCNPISGHNTLYWYLQNLGQGPELLIRYENEEAVDDSQLPKDRFSAERLKGVDSTLKIQPAELGDSAVYLCASSQPDGSDEQFFGPGTRLTVL.

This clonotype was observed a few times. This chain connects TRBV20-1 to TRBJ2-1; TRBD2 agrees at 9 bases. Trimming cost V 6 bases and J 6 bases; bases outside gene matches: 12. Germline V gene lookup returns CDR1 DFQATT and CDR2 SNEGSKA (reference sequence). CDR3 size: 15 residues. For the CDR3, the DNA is TGCAGTGCCACACCGGGGGGGACTAGCTTCAATGAGCAGTTCTTC. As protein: CSATPGGTSFNEQFF.

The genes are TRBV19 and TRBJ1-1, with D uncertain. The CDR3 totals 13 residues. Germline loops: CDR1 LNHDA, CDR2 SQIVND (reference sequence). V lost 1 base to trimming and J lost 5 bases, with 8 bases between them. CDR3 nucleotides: TGTGCCAGTAGTATAGTGCGGAGAACTGAAGCTTTCTTT. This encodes CASSIVRRTEAFF.

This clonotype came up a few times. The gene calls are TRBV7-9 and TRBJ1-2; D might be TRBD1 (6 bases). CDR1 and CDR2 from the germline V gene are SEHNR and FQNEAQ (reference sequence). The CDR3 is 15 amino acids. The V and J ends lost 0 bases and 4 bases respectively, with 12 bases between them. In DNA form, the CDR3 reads TGTGCCAGCAGCTTAGCGCCCCGGGGGCCCTATGGCTACACCTTC. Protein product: CASSLAPRGPYGYTF.

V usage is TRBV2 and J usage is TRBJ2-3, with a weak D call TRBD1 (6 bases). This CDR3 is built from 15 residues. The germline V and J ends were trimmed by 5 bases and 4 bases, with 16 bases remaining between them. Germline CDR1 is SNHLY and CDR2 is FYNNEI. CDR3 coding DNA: TGTGCCAGCAGTACCAGGGGTGAGGTCTCAGATACGCAGTATTTT. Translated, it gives CASSTRGEVSDTQYF.

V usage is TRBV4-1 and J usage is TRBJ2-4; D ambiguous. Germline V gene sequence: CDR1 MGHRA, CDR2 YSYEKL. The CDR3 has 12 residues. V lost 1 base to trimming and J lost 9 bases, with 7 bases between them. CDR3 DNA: TGCGCCAGCAGCCAAGTCTCGGGCATTCAGTACTTC. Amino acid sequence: CASSQVSGIQYF.

CDR3 loop: CASSAGTLYGYTF. Written as DNA, the CDR3 is TGTGCCAGCAGCGCCGGGACATTGTATGGCTACACCTTC. The chain is built from TRBV14 and TRBJ1-2; D possibly corresponds to TRBD1 (6 bases). The germline CDR1 and CDR2 sequences are SGHDN and FVKESK. The CDR3 spans 13 residues. Between the trimmed V and J ends, which lost 5 bases and 5 bases, there was a span of 12 bases.

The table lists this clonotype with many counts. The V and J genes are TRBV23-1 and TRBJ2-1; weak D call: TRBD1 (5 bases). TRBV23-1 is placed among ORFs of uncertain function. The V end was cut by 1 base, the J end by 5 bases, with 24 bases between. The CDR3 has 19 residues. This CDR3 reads CASSQLNQRGQGYHNEQFF. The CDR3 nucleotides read TGCGCCAGCAGTCAATTAAATCAGCGTGGGCAGGGATACCACAATGAGCAGTTCTTC.

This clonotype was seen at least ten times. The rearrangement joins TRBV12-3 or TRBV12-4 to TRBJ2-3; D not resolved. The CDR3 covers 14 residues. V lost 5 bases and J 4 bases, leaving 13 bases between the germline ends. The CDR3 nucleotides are TGTGCCAGCAGTGTTGAAACGGCCTCAGATACGCAGTATTTT. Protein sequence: CASSVETASDTQYF.

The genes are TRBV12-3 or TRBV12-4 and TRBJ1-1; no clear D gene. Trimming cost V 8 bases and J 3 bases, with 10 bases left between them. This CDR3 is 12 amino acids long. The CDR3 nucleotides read TGTGCCAGCCGAGTTATGGACACTGAAGCTTTCTTT. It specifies CASRVMDTEAFF.

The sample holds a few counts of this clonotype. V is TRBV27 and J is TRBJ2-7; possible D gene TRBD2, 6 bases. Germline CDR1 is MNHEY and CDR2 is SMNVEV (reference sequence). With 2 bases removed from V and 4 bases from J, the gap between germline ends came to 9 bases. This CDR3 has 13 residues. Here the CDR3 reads CASSLTAGYEQYF. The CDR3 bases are TGTGCCAGCAGTTTAACCGCGGGATACGAGCAGTACTTC.

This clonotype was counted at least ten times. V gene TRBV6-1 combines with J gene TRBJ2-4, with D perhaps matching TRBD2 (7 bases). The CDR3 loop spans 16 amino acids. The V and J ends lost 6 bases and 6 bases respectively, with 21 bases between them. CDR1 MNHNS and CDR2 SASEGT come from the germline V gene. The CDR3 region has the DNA TGTGCCAGCAGCCCGGTGGGGGGGCGATGGGGAAACATTCAGTACTTC. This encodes CASSPVGGRWGNIQYF.

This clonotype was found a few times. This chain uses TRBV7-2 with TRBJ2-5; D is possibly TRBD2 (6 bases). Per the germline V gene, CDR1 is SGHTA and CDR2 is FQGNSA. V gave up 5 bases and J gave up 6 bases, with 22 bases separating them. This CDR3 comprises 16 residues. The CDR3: CASSAQGTNSGQTQYF. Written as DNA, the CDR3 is TGTGCCAGCAGCGCCCAAGGGACCAATAGCGGACAGACCCAGTACTTC.

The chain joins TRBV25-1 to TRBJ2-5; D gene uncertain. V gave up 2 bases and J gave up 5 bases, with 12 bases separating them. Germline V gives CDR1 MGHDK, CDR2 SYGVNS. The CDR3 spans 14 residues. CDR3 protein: CASSELGLGETQYF. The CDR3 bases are TGTGCCAGCAGTGAACTGGGCCTCGGCGAGACCCAGTACTTC.